This entry describes one T cell receptor (beta chain). The antigen is unknown. The data were obtained in a study of T cell responses to AZD1222 COVID-19 vaccine. General observations from the study: Close to half of all spike-specific TCRs reportedly target regions of the variants that are unmutated. Baseline serology detected seropositivity in only six or seven AZD1222 recipients. It should be noted that donors were predominantly white British and more often female, and clonal diversity was possibly underestimated.

Measured with immunoSEQ multiplex PCR; TCRdb has only the in-frame clones, and not every one. The repertoire includes about 150,000 clones, roughly 90% of them detected once, and approximately 3.3% sits in the top ten. The sample here was peripheral blood, taken 28 days after the second AZD1222 dose. This receptor was taken from an adult who received the AZD1222 COVID-19 vaccine.

The CDR3 DNA is TGTGCCAGCAGTGAATCTGGCAGGGCGTTAGCCGTCCTGACTTTC. As protein: CASSESGRALAVLTF. This rearrangement joins TRBV25-1 to TRBJ2-6; D may be TRBD1 (5 bases). V shed 1 base and J shed 12 bases, with 16 bases lying between them. The CDR3 spans 15 residues. The germline gives CDR1 MGHDK, CDR2 SYGVNS.